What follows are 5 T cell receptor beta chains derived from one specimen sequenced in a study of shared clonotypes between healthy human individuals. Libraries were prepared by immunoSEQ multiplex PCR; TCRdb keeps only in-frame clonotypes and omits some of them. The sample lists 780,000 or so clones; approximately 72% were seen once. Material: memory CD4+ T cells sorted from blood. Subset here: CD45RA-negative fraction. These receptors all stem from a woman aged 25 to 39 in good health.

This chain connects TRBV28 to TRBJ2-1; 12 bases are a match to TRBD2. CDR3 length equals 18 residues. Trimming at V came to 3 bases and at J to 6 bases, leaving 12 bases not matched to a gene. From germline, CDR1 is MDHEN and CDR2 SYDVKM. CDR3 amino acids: CASSLGLAGLGVGNEQFF. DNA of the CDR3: TGTGCCAGCAGTTTGGGACTAGCGGGTCTCGGGGTTGGCAATGAGCAGTTCTTC.

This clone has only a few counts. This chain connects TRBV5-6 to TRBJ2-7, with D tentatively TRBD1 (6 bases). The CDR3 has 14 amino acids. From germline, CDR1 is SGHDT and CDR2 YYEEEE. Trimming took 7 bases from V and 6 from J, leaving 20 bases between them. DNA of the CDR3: TGTGCCAGCCAATTACGAGCAGGGGAAGGCGAGCAGTACTTC. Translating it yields CASQLRAGEGEQYF.

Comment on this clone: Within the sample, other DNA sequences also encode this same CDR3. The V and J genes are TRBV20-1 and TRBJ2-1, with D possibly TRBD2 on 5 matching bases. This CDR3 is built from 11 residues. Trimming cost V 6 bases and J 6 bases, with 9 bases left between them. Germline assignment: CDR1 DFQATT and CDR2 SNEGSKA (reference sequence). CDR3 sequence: CSAGDLNEQFF. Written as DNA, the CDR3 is TGCAGTGCCGGGGATCTCAATGAGCAGTTCTTC.

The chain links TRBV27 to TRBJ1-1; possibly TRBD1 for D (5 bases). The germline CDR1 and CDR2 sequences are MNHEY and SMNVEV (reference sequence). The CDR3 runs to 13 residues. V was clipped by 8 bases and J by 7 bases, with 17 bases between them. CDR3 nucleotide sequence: TGTGCCAGCGCTCGCCAGGGTAGTGGTGAAGCTTTCTTT. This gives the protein CASARQGSGEAFF.

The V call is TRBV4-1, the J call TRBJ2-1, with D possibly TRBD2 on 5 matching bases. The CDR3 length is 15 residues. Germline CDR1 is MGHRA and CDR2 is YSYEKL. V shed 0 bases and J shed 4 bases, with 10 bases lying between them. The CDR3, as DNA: TGCGCCAGCAGCCAAGAGGTAGCGCCGTACAATGAGCAGTTCTTC. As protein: CASSQEVAPYNEQFF.